The 4 T cell receptor beta chains reported below all come from one sample, sequenced in a study of shared clonotypes between healthy human individuals. CD45RO-negative CD8 cells positively selected for CCR7 made up the naive population, which excluded terminally differentiated effector memory CD45RA+ cells. The table came from immunoSEQ multiplex PCR; TCRdb's copy has only in-frame clones and leaves some out. The sample consists of roughly 2,000,000 clones, just over 90% of them appearing once. Sample: naive CD8+ T cells from PBMCs. The receptors were sampled from a man aged 18 to 35 in good health. Some clones in this sample may be carry-over from other donors' samples.

This rearrangement joins TRBV6-6 to TRBJ2-7, with 9 bases that match TRBD1. This CDR3 spans 15 amino acids. From germline, CDR1 is MNHNY and CDR2 SVGAGI (reference sequence). V dropped 2 bases and J dropped 2; count of bases not matched to a gene: 4. CDR3 protein: CASSYGDRGTYEQYF. CDR3 coding DNA: TGTGCCAGCAGTTACGGCGACAGGGGGACCTACGAGCAGTACTTC.

J is TRBJ2-7 and V is TRBV4-2; D is unclear. Germline lookup yields CDR1 LGHNA and CDR2 YNFKEQ. This CDR3 has 13 residues. Deletions cut 0 bases from V and 2 bases from J, with 5 bases between. DNA for the CDR3: TGTGCCAGCAGCCAAGAAACCCCCTACGAGCAGTACTTC. It specifies CASSQETPYEQYF.

CDR3 loop: CASSQETGFSYEQYF. CDR3 DNA sequence: TGCGCCAGCAGCCAAGAGACAGGTTTCTCCTACGAGCAGTACTTC. The rearrangement links TRBV4-1 to TRBJ2-7, with D maybe TRBD1 (6 bases). Germline assignment: CDR1 MGHRA and CDR2 YSYEKL. The CDR3 runs to 15 residues. V was trimmed by 0 bases and J by 0 bases, leaving 9 bases between them.

V usage is TRBV4-1 and J usage is TRBJ2-6; TRBD1 is a possible D gene (6 bases). Germline CDR1 reads MGHRA; CDR2 reads YSYEKL. This CDR3 is 20 amino acids long. V gave up 3 bases and J gave up 0 bases, with 21 bases separating them. This CDR3 reads CASSQEDRTYYSSGANVLTF. DNA of the CDR3: TGCGCCAGCAGCCAGGAAGACAGGACCTATTATTCCTCTGGGGCCAACGTCCTGACTTTC.